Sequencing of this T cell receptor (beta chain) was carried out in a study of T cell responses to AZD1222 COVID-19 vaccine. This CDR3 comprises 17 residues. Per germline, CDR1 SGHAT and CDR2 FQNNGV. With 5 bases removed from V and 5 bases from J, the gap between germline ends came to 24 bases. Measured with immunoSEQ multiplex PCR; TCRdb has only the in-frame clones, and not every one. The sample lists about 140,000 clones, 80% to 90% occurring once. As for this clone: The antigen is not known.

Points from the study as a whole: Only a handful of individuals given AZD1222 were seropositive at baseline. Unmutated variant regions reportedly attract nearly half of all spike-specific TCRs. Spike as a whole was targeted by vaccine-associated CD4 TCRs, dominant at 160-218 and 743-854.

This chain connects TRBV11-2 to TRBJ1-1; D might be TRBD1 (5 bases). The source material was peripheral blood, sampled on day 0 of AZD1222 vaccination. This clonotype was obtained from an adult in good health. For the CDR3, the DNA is TGTGCCAGCAGCCCCCGGGAGTCGCTTTGGGGGTCTACTGAAGCTTTCTTT. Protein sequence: CASSPRESLWGSTEAFF.